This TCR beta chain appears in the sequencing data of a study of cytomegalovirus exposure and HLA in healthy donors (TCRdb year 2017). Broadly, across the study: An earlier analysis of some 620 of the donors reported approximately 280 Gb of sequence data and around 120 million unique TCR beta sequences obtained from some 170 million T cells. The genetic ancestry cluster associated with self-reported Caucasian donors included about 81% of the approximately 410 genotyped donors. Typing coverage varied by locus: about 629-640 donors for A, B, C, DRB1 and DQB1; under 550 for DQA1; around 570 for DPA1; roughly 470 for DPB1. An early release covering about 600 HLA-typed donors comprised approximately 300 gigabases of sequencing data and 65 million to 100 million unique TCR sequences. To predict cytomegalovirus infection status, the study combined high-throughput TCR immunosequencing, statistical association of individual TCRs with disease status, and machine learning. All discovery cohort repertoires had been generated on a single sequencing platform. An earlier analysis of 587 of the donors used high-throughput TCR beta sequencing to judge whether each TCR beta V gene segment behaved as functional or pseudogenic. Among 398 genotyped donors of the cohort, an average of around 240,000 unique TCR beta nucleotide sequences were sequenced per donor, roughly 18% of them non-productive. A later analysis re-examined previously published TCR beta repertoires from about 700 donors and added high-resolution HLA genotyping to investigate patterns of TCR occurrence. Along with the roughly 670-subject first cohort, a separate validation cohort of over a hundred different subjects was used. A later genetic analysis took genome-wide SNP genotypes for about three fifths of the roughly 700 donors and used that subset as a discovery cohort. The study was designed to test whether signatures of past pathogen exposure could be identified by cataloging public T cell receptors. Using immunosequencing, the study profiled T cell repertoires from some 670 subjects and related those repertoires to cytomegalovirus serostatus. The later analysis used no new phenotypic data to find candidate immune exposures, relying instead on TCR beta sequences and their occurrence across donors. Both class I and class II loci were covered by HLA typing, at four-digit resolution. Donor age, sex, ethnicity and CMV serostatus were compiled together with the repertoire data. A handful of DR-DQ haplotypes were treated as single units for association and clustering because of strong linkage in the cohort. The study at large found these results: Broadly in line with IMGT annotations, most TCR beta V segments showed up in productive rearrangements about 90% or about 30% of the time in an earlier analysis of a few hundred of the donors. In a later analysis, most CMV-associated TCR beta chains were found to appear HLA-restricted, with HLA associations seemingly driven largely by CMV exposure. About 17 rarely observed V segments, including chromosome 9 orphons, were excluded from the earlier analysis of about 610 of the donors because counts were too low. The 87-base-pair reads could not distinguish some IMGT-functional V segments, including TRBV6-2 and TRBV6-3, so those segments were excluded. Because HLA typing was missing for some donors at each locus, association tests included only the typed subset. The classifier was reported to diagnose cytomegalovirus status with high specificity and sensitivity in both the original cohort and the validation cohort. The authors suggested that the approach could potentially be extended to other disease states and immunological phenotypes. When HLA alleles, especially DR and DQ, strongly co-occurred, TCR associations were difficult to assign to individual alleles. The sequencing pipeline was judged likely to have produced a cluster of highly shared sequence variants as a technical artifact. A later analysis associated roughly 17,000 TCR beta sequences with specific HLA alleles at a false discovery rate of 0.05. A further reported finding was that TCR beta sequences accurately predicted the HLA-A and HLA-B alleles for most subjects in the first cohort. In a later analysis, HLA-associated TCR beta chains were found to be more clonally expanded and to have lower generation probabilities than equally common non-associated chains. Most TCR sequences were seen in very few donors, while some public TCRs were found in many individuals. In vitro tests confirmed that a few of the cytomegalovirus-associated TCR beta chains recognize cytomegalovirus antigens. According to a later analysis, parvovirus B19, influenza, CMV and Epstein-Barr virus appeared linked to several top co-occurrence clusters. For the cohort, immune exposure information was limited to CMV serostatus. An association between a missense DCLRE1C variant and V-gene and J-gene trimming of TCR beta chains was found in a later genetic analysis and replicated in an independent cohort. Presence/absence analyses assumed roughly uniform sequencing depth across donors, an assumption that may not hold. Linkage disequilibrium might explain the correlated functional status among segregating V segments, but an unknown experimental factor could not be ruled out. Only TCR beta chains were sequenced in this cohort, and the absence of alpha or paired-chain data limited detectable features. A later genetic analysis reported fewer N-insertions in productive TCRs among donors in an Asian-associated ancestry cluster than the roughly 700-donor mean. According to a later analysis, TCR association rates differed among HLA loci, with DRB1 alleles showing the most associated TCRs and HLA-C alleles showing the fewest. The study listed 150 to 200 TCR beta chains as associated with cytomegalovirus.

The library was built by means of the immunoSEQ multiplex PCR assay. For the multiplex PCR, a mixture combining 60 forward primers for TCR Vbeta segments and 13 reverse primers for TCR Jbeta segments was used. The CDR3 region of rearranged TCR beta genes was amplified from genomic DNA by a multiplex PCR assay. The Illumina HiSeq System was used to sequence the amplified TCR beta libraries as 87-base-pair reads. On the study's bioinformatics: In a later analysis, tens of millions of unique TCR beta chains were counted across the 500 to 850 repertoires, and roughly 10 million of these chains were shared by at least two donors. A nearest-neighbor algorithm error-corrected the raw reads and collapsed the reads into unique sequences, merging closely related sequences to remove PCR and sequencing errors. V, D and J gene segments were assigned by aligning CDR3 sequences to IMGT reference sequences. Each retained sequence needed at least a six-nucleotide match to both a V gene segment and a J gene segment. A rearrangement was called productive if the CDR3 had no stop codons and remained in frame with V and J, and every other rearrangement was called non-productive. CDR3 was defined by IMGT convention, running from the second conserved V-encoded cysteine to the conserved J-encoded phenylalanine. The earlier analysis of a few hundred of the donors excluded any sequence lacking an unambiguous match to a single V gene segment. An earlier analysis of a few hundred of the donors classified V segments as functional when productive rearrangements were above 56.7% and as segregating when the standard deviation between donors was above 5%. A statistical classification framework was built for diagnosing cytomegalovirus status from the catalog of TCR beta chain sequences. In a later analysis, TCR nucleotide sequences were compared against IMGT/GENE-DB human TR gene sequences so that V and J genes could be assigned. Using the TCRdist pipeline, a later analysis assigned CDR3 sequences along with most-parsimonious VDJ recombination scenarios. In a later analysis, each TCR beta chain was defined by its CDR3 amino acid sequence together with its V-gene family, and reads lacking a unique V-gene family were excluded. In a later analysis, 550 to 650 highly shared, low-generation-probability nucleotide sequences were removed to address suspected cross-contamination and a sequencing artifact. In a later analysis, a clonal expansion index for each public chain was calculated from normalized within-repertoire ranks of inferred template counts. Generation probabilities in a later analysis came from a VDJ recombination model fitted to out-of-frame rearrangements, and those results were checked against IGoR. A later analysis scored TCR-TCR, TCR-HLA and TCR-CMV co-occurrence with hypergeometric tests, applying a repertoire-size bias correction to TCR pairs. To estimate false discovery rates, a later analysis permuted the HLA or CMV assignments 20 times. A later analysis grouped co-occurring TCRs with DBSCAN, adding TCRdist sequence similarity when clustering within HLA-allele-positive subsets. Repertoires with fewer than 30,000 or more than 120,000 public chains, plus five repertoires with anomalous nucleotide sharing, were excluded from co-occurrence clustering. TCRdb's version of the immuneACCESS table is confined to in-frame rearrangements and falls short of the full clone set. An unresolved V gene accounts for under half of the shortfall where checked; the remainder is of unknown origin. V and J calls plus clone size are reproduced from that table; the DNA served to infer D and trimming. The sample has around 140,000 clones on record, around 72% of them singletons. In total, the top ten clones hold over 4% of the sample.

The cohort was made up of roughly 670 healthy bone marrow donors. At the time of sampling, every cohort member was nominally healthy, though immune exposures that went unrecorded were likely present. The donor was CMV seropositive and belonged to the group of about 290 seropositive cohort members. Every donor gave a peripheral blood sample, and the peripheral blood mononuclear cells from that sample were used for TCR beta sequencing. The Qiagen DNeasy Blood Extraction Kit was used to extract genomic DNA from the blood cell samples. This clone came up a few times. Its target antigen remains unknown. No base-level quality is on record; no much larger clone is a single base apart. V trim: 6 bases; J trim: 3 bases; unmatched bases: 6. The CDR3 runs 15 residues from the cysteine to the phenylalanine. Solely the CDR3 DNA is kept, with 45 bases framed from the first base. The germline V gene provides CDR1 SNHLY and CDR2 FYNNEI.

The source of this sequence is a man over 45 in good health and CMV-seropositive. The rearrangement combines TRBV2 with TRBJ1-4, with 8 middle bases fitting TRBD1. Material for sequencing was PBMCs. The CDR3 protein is CASRAGGAPNEKLFF. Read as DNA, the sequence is TGTGCCAGCAGGGCAGGGGGCGCGCCTAATGAAAAACTGTTTTTT. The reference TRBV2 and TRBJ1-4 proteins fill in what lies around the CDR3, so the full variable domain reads EPEVTQTPSHQVTQMGQEVILRCVPISNHLYFYWYRQILGQKVEFLVSFYNNEISEKSEIFDDQFSVERPDGSNFTLKIRSTKLEDSAMYFCASRAGGAPNEKLFFGSGTQLSVL.